This passage covers 11 T cell receptor beta chains from one sample sequenced in a study of cytomegalovirus exposure and HLA in healthy donors. It was with 60 Vbeta and 13 Jbeta primers that the PCR ran. The method was immunoSEQ multiplex PCR; TCRdb's version includes in-frame clones alone and lacks a portion of them. The sample comprises under 200,000 clones, 75% to 90% of which are singletons, and roughly 2% rests with the top ten. The material sequenced was PBMCs. The receptors shown here come from a young woman in good health and CMV-seronegative.

The CDR3 nucleotides read TGTGCCAGCAGTGACTTCAAGCGGGGAAAAGAGACCCAGTACTTC. It yields the protein CASSDFKRGKETQYF. The chain combines TRBV6-1 with TRBJ2-5; 7 bases align to TRBD2. There are 15 residues in the CDR3. Trimming at V came to 3 bases and at J to 3 bases, leaving 7 bases not matched to a gene. In germline, CDR1 is MNHNS, CDR2 SASEGT.

CDR3 sequence: CASSRGPGDTQYF. DNA of the CDR3: TGTGCCAGCAGTCGAGGGCCGGGAGATACGCAGTATTTT. V and J are TRBV25-1 and TRBJ2-3; possible D gene TRBD2, 5 bases. Germline V gene lookup returns CDR1 MGHDK and CDR2 SYGVNS. The CDR3 is 13 residues long. V lost 5 bases, J lost 5 bases, and 11 bases lay in between.

The chain carries TRBV19 and TRBJ2-1, with a possible D match to TRBD2 (5 bases). CDR3 length equals 16 residues. Trimming took off 5 bases at V and 1 base at J, with 15 bases between the two ends. In germline, CDR1 is LNHDA, CDR2 SQIVND (reference sequence). CDR3: CASSWGGKRSYNEQFF. The CDR3 bases are TGTGCCAGTAGTTGGGGTGGGAAGCGGTCCTACAATGAGCAGTTCTTC.

Turning to this clone: One end of the junction fails to match germline, which may point to a read error. The rearrangement joins TRBV28 to TRBJ2-1; TRBD2 agrees at 9 bases. This CDR3 has 15 residues. Germline lookup yields CDR1 MDHEN and CDR2 SYDVKM. CDR3 loop: CASSHRRVAGETRVF. The CDR3 DNA reads as TGTGCCAGCAGTCACCGAAGGGTAGCGGGGGAGACTAGAGTCTTC.

The sample holds a few counts of this clone. The chain couples TRBV7-8 to TRBJ1-1, with 7 bases identical to TRBD1. The V gene's germline CDR1 is SGHVS and CDR2 FQNEAQ. V was clipped by 5 bases and J by 10 bases; unmatched bases: 16. The CDR3 runs 15 residues. The CDR3 DNA reads as TGTGCCAGCAGCACATACGCAGACAGGGCAGTTGGAGCTTTCTTT. Amino acids: CASSTYADRAVGAFF.

Only one count was recorded for this clone. The J gene is TRBJ2-1, the V gene TRBV19; D uncertain. The CDR3 totals 16 residues. Germline V gene data show CDR1 as LNHDA and CDR2 as SQIVND (reference sequence). V was trimmed by 3 bases and J by 5 bases, leaving 17 bases between them. CDR3 protein: CASSIQASYINNEQFF. Here the CDR3 DNA reads TGTGCCAGTAGTATTCAGGCCTCCTATATAAACAATGAGCAGTTCTTC.

The chain carries TRBV4-1 and TRBJ1-5; TRBD1 might be the D (5 bases). Germline loops: CDR1 MGHRA, CDR2 YSYEKL. V was clipped by 0 bases and J by 0 bases, with 9 bases between them. This CDR3 spans 16 amino acids. The CDR3: CASSQEAGLSNQPQHF. CDR3 nucleotides: TGCGCCAGCAGCCAAGAGGCAGGGCTTAGCAATCAGCCCCAGCATTTT.

This chain connects TRBV5-1 to TRBJ2-5, with 12 bases matching TRBD2. J was trimmed by 5 bases and V by 6 bases; bases with no gene match: 5. CDR1 and CDR2 from the germline V gene are SGHRS and YFSETQ. CDR3 size: 14 residues. The CDR3 loop reads CASTPSGGEETQYF. The DNA for the CDR3 is TGCGCCAGCACCCCTAGCGGGGGGGAGGAGACCCAGTACTTC.

The J gene is TRBJ1-3, the V gene TRBV19; 8 bases are a match to TRBD1. V lost 6 bases, J lost 2 bases, and 3 bases stayed unmatched. Germline V CDR1 and CDR2: LNHDA, SQIVND (reference sequence). The CDR3 is made up of 14 amino acids. The CDR3 loop is CASSRQGTGNTIYF. The CDR3 coding sequence is TGTGCCAGTAGCCGACAGGGGACTGGAAACACCATATATTTT.

The chain joins TRBV5-1 to TRBJ2-1; 8 bases are shared with TRBD2. V lost 4 bases and J lost 8; bases outside the gene matches: 14. Per germline, CDR1 SGHRS and CDR2 YFSETQ. This CDR3 has 16 residues. In nucleotides, the CDR3 is TGCGCCAGCAGCCCGCGCGGGGGGTCCGGTTGGGATGAGCAGTTCTTC. Translating it yields CASSPRGGSGWDEQFF.

V gene TRBV2 combines with J gene TRBJ2-5, with 8 bases identical to TRBD2. Germline V gene sequence: CDR1 SNHLY, CDR2 FYNNEI. The CDR3 runs to 13 residues. The V gene end was trimmed by 1 base and the J gene end by 6 bases; junction bases not matched to a gene: 1. The CDR3 nucleotides are TGTGCCAGCAGTGAAGGCGGGGGGCAGACCCAGTACTTC. Its protein is CASSEGGGQTQYF.